Shown below are 25 T cell receptor beta chains from a single sample sequenced in a study of Ad26.COV2.S vaccination and SARS-CoV-2 variants. TCRdb's table, derived via immunoSEQ multiplex PCR, lists solely in-frame clones and lacks some. Altogether approximately 300,000 clones are present, around 85% being singletons, with the ten largest covering approximately 2.1%. The treatment was: 19 received Ad26.COV2.S at low or high dose, single or two shots; 5 received placebo; per-sample allocation not given. Day 63 after the first vaccine or placebo injection was the time point for sampling. This specimen was peripheral blood, taken in a trial of Ad26.COV2.S vaccine versus placebo. The source is a person aged 18 to 65 who received the Ad26.COV2.S COVID-19 vaccine or a placebo.

The J gene is TRBJ2-3, the V gene TRBV28, with D perhaps TRBD1 (5 bases). The CDR3 extends over 16 amino acids. From germline, CDR1 is MDHEN and CDR2 SYDVKM. Trimming removed 4 bases from V and 2 bases from J, with 16 bases in between. Here the CDR3 reads CASSYQGLFPTDTQYF. The CDR3 bases are TGTGCCAGCAGTTATCAGGGCCTTTTTCCCACAGATACGCAGTATTTT.

This clone was counted a single time. CDR3 DNA: TGTGCCAGCAGCTTTGGAGTGGGTAGCGGGGGGGAGGAGCAGTTCTTC. Translating gives CASSFGVGSGGEEQFF. The chain recombines TRBV11-2 with TRBJ2-1; 11 nucleotides line up with TRBD2. The length of the CDR3 is 16 residues. The junction had 11 bases not matched to a gene; V was cut back by 3 bases and J by 10 bases. CDR1 and CDR2 from the germline V gene are SGHAT and FQNNGV. The complete variable domain, with remaining parts taken from reference TRBV11-2 and TRBJ2-1, reads EAGVAQSPRYKIIEKRQSVAFWCNPISGHATLYWYQQILGQGPKLLIQFQNNGVVDDSQLPKDRFSAERLKGVDSTLKIQPAKLEDSAVYLCASSFGVGSGGEEQFFGPGTRLTVL.

The gene calls are TRBV6-5 and TRBJ1-5; no clear D gene. V was clipped by 2 bases and J by 6 bases, with 5 bases between them. The V gene's germline CDR1 is MNHEY and CDR2 SVGAGI. The CDR3 is made up of 12 amino acids. The CDR3 loop reads CASSYAGQPQHF. CDR3 bases: TGTGCCAGCAGTTACGCGGGTCAGCCCCAGCATTTT.

This clone was counted between two and nine times. This chain uses TRBV2 with TRBJ1-4; no definite D call. This CDR3 is 14 amino acids long. V lost 6 bases and J 5 bases, leaving 13 bases between the germline ends. CDR1 SNHLY and CDR2 FYNNEI come from the germline V gene. In DNA, the CDR3 is TGTGCCAGCAGGCTGACTTCCAAGAATGAAAAACTGTTTTTT. It specifies CASRLTSKNEKLFF.

The rearrangement links TRBV28 to TRBJ2-1; 7 bases align to TRBD2. CDR3 length equals 16 residues. The V and J ends lost 7 bases and 2 bases, in that order; junction bases with no gene match: 11. In germline, CDR1 is MDHEN, CDR2 SYDVKM. This CDR3 reads CASIPWGGRTYNEQFF. CDR3 bases: TGTGCCAGCATCCCCTGGGGGGGGAGGACCTACAATGAGCAGTTCTTC.

V is TRBV19 and J is TRBJ1-5; 9 bases line up with TRBD1. The junction had 0 bases not matched to a gene; V was cut back by 1 base and J by 2 bases. CDR1 is LNHDA, CDR2 SQIVND, per germline (reference sequence). The CDR3 runs to 15 residues. The CDR3 nucleotides read TGTGCCAGTAGTATAGGGGACAGGGGCAATCAGCCCCAGCATTTT. It encodes CASSIGDRGNQPQHF.

This chain links TRBV5-1 with TRBJ2-2, with D tentatively TRBD1 or TRBD2 (5 bases each). CDR3 length: 14 residues. Germline CDR1 SGHRS, CDR2 YFSETQ. Trimming cost V 4 bases and J 4 bases, with 11 bases left between them. The CDR3 is CASSLRGLTGELFF. CDR3 nucleotides: TGCGCCAGCAGCCTCCGGGGCCTCACCGGGGAGCTGTTTTTT.

This chain connects TRBV7-3 to TRBJ2-1; D is uncertain. There are 13 residues in the CDR3. Germline-derived CDR1 and CDR2 are SGHTA and FQGTGA. With 5 bases removed from V and 5 bases from J, the gap between germline ends came to 10 bases. As DNA, the CDR3 is TGTGCCAGCAGCCTCGACATGGACAATGAGCAGTTCTTC. This translates into CASSLDMDNEQFF. The whole variable domain, remainder taken from reference TRBV7-3 and TRBJ2-1, is GAGVSQTPSNKVTEKGKYVELRCDPISGHTALYWYRQSLGQGPEFLIYFQGTGAADDSGLPNDRFFAVRPEGSVSTLKIQRTERGDSAVYLCASSLDMDNEQFFGPGTRLTVL.

The gene calls are TRBV2 and TRBJ2-2, with a possible D match to TRBD1 (6 bases). V lost 4 bases and J lost 7, with 13 bases in between. The CDR3 extends over 14 amino acids. Per germline, CDR1 SNHLY and CDR2 FYNNEI. The CDR3 spells CASSAIRGNGELFF. The CDR3 DNA reads as TGTGCCAGCAGTGCTATCAGGGGTAACGGGGAGCTGTTTTTT.

This rearrangement joins TRBV30 to TRBJ1-1, with no clear D. The ends were cut back, 3 bases at V and 1 base at J, with 12 bases in the middle. Germline values: CDR1 GTSNPN, CDR2 SVGIG (reference sequence). The CDR3 spans 14 residues. The CDR3 bases are TGTGCCTGGAGGGATAGACGGAGGAACACTGAAGCTTTCTTT. Translating gives CAWRDRRRNTEAFF.

This rearrangement joins TRBV18 to TRBJ1-1; perhaps TRBD1 as D (6 bases). This CDR3 spans 14 amino acids. V lost 6 bases to trimming and J lost 6 bases, with 17 bases between them. Germline V CDR1 and CDR2: KGHSH, LQKENI. The chain's CDR3 is CASSPDSQIPEAFF. DNA of the CDR3: TGTGCCAGCTCTCCGGACAGCCAAATACCTGAAGCTTTCTTT.

The CDR3 DNA follows: TGTGCCAGCACCCAAGGGCTAGCGGGGGCCGGAAATGAGCAGTTCTTC. Translated, it gives CASTQGLAGAGNEQFF. The rearrangement links TRBV27 to TRBJ2-1; 10 bases are shared with TRBD2. The germline V gene encodes CDR1 MNHEY and CDR2 SMNVEV (reference sequence). This CDR3 comprises 16 residues. Losses at the gene ends were 7 bases for V and 7 bases for J; bases not matched to a gene: 13.

V usage is TRBV7-6 and J usage is TRBJ2-2; 8 bases are a match to TRBD1. The CDR3 spans 17 residues. Germline assignment: CDR1 SGHVS and CDR2 FNYEAQ. V lost 4 bases to trimming and J lost 0 bases; unmatched junction nucleotides: 7. The CDR3 reads CASSSLGTGPNTGELFF. Here the CDR3 DNA reads TGTGCCAGCAGCTCGCTCGGGACAGGCCCGAACACCGGGGAGCTGTTTTTT. Complete variable domain (other parts from reference TRBV7-6 and TRBJ2-2): GAGVSQSPRYKVTKRGQDVALRCDPISGHVSLYWYRQALGQGPEFLTYFNYEAQQDKSGLPNDRFSAERPEGSISTLTIQRTEQRDSAMYRCASSSLGTGPNTGELFFGEGSRLTVL.

Of note for this clone: Additional DNA sequences in this sample encode the identical CDR3. V gene TRBV7-6 combines with J gene TRBJ1-1; D gene ambiguous. V was clipped by 1 base and J by 0 bases, with 9 bases between them. The CDR3 sequence is 15 residues long. Germline V CDR1 and CDR2: SGHVS, FNYEAQ. The DNA of the CDR3 is TGTGCCAGCAGCTTAGGTGGAGGCATGAACACTGAAGCTTTCTTT. Encoded protein: CASSLGGGMNTEAFF.

This clone was found once. This rearrangement joins TRBV4-2 to TRBJ2-3, with D maybe TRBD1 (5 bases). The CDR3 is 17 amino acids. Germline V CDR1 and CDR2: LGHNA, YNFKEQ. V lost 0 bases to trimming and J lost 4 bases, with 17 bases between them. The CDR3 spells CASSQEAGWSVADTQYF. CDR3 DNA sequence: TGTGCCAGCAGCCAAGAGGCAGGGTGGTCGGTCGCAGATACGCAGTATTTT.

V is TRBV28 and J is TRBJ1-3; D gene uncertain. This CDR3 region has 15 residues. Germline CDR1 and CDR2: MDHEN and SYDVKM. Deletions cut 6 bases from V and 0 bases from J, with 12 bases between. DNA for the CDR3: TGTGCCAGCAGGCCCCCGGGGAGCTCTGGAAACACCATATATTTT. This gives the protein CASRPPGSSGNTIYF.

Only a few counts were recorded for this clone. The gene calls are TRBV5-1 and TRBJ1-4; tentative D call: TRBD1 (5 bases). V lost 4 bases, J lost 5 bases, and 15 bases lay in between. The V gene's germline CDR1 is SGHRS and CDR2 YFSETQ. The CDR3 contains 15 residues. The CDR3 sequence is CASSPSGGENEKLFF. CDR3 DNA sequence: TGCGCCAGCAGCCCATCTGGGGGGGAAAATGAAAAACTGTTTTTT.

This chain uses TRBV7-2 with TRBJ2-2; D is possibly TRBD2 (7 bases). CDR3 length: 14 amino acids. V shed 5 bases and J shed 7 bases, with 14 bases lying between them. From germline, CDR1 is SGHTA and CDR2 FQGNSA. This CDR3 is CASSPQGGGGELFF. In DNA, the CDR3 is TGTGCCAGCAGCCCCCAAGGGGGGGGCGGGGAGCTGTTTTTT.

The chain carries TRBV30 and TRBJ1-6; D gene ambiguous. There are 13 residues in the CDR3. The ends were cut back, 0 bases at V and 7 bases at J, with 7 bases in the middle. Germline values: CDR1 GTSNPN, CDR2 SVGIG (reference sequence). CDR3 in amino acids: CAWSVEQNSPLHF. The CDR3 DNA sequence: TGTGCCTGGAGTGTAGAGCAGAATTCACCCCTCCACTTT.

V is TRBV6-5 and J is TRBJ2-3; a weak D match, TRBD2 (6 bases). The CDR3 is 15 residues long. Germline V gives CDR1 MNHEY, CDR2 SVGAGI. Trimming took 2 bases from V and 2 from J, leaving 11 bases between them. The CDR3 DNA sequence: TGTGCCAGCAGTTACGGGGACTCTGACACAGATACGCAGTATTTT. It translates to CASSYGDSDTDTQYF.

A single count supports this clone. The rearrangement uses TRBV5-1 and TRBJ2-1; unclear D gene. The CDR3 extends over 15 amino acids. Germline-derived CDR1 and CDR2 are SGHRS and YFSETQ. Trimming left V 3 bases short and J 1 base short, with 11 bases between. CDR3 sequence reads: CASSSIPASYNEQFF. Here the CDR3 DNA reads TGCGCCAGCAGCTCCATCCCAGCTTCCTACAATGAGCAGTTCTTC.

The chain carries TRBV6-6 and TRBJ2-3; 8 positions agree with TRBD2. CDR1 and CDR2 from the germline V gene are MNHNY and SVGAGI (reference sequence). The junction had 18 bases not matched to a gene; V was cut back by 5 bases and J by 2 bases. CDR3 length: 19 amino acids. The CDR3 DNA follows: TGTGCCAGCAGTCCCCAGGGCCTACTTGCGGGGGGCATCACAGATACGCAGTATTTT. The encoded protein is CASSPQGLLAGGITDTQYF.

On this clone itself: This same CDR3 is encoded by further DNA sequences in the sample. The chain uses TRBV7-9 and TRBJ2-6, with unresolved D. The CDR3 sequence is 14 residues long. V was cut by 5 bases and J by 1 base, with 6 bases left in between. The germline CDR1 and CDR2 sequences are SEHNR and FQNEAQ (reference sequence). CDR3 region: CASSANSGANVLTF. CDR3 in DNA: TGTGCCAGCAGCGCAAATTCTGGGGCCAACGTCCTGACTTTC.

This clone was observed once. This chain uses TRBV18 with TRBJ2-5; TRBD1 aligns across 7 bases. The V gene end was trimmed by 2 bases and the J gene end by 3 bases; junction bases not matched to a gene: 3. CDR3 length equals 14 residues. The V gene's germline CDR1 is KGHSH and CDR2 LQKENI. The CDR3 DNA reads TGTGCCAGCTCACCAATCGGACAGGAAGAGACCCAGTACTTC. Translation: CASSPIGQEETQYF.

The CDR3 DNA is TGTGCCAGCAGCCAAGATATGGGGCCGGCAGATACGCAGTATTTT. This sequence encodes CASSQDMGPADTQYF. The V call is TRBV14, the J call TRBJ2-3; D is perhaps TRBD1 (5 bases). V was shortened by 0 bases and J by 4 bases, with 11 bases between the two germline ends. The CDR3 runs to 15 residues. Germline-derived CDR1 and CDR2 are SGHDN and FVKESK.